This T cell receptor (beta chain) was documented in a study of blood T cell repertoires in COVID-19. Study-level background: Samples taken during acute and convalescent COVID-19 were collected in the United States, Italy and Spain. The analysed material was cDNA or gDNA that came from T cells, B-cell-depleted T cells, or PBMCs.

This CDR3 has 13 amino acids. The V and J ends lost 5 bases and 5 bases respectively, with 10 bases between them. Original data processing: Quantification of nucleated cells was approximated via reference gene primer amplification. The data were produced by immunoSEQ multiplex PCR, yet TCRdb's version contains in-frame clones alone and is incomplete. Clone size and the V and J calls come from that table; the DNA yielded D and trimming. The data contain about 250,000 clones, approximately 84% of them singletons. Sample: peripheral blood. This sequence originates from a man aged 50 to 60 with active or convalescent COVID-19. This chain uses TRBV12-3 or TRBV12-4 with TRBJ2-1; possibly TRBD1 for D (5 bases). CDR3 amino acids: CASSQGKNNEQFF. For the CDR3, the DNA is TGTGCCAGCAGTCAGGGAAAAAACAATGAGCAGTTCTTC.